The entry that follows covers one T cell receptor beta chain sequence. Per the original data handling: Amplified reference gene primers provided the basis for estimating nucleated cell counts. Using immunoSEQ multiplex PCR, the repertoire was profiled, and TCRdb retains in-frame clones only, with some absent. The V and J calls and clone size come from that table; D and trimming were worked out from the DNA. The table shows 310,000 or so clones, with roughly 85% occurring only once. This record comes from a study of blood T cell repertoires in COVID-19. At the level of the study: The samples span acute and convalescent COVID-19 from the United States, Italy and Spain. PBMCs, B-cell-depleted T cells, or T cells provided the cDNA or gDNA that made up the material.

The CDR3 sequence is 13 residues long. Germline-derived CDR1 and CDR2 are MNHEY and SVGAGI. Trimming took off 0 bases at V and 4 bases at J, with 7 bases between the two ends. The cohort comprised adults aged 18 to 89 years residing in under 30 US areas. Sequencing input: PBMCs or T cells enriched from blood (not recorded which). The TCR originated in a woman in her twenties or thirties who had recovered from COVID-19. The chain employs TRBV6-5 and TRBJ2-7; D possibly corresponds to TRBD1 (6 bases). As DNA, the CDR3 is TGTGCCAGCAGTTACTCACAGGGATACGAGCAGTACTTC. It codes for CASSYSQGYEQYF.